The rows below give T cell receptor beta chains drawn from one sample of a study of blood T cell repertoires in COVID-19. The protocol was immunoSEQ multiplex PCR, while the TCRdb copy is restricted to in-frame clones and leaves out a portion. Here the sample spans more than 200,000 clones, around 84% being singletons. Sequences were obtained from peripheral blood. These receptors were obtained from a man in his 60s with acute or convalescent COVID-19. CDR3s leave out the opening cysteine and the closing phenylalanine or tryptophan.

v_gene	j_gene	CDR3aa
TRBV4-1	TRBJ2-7	ASRRLAGILYEQY
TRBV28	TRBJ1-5	ASRPPQEPQH
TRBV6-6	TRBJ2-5	ASISAGVSSGTQY
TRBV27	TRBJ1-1	ASSPYTGDTEAF
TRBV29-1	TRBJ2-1	SSGLAGLNEQF
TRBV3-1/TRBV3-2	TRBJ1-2	ASSQDQGRIYGYT
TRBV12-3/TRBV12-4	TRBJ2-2	ATRGTGELF
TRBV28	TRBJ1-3	ASTNIQGSGNTIY
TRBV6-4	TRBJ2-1	ASSPGLATNEQF
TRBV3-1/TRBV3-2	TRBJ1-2	ASSQGEYGYT
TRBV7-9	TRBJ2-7	ASSLSGGVEEQY
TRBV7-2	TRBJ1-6	ASSLPAGRESPLH
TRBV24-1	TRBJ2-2	ATSRGGTGELF
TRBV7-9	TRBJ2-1	ASSLALEWGDEQF
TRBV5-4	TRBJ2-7	ASSFGASGEQY
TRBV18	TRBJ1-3	ASSPPSAERFRSSTIY
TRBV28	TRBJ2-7	ASSPGLAGTYEQY
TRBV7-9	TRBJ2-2	ASSFSTRGELF
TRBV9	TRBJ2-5	ASSRGGRVQETQY
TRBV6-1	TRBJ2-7	ASSAHRDRGSYEQY
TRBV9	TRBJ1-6	ASSVGDRVIYNSPLH
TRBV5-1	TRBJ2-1	ASSPSAGGSGGFEQF
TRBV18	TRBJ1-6	ASSPDRENSPLH
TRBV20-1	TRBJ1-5	SASLRERSQPQH
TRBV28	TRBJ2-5	ASSAGGSETQY
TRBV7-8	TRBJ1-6	ASSLGSVNSPLH
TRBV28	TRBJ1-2	ASSLLEDGYT
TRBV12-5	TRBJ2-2	ASGMSGGTGELF
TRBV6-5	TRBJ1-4	ASSSGDRGEEKLF
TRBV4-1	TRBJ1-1	ASTIGQSASEAF
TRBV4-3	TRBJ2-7	ASSPGGQESSYEQY
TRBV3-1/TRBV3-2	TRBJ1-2	ASSQARQGAYGYT
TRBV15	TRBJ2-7	ATSRQGRWGDHEQY
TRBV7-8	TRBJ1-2	ASSVRQGPYGYT
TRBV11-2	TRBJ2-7	ASSLADGREQY
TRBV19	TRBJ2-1	ASSILAGGRNEQF
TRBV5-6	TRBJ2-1	ASSLGGDYNEQF
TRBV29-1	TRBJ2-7	SALDRDYYEQY
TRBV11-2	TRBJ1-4	ASSLEAGGLF
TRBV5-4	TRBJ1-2	ASTLPFGGTDYT
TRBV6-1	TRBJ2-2	ASSGQGAFPNTGELF
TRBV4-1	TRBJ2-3	ASSPPGGYGTDTQY
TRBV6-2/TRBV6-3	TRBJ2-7	ASSYQDEAVSFTYEQY
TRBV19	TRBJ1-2	ASSPGTGTYGYT
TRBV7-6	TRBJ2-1	ASSLMEEGGQF